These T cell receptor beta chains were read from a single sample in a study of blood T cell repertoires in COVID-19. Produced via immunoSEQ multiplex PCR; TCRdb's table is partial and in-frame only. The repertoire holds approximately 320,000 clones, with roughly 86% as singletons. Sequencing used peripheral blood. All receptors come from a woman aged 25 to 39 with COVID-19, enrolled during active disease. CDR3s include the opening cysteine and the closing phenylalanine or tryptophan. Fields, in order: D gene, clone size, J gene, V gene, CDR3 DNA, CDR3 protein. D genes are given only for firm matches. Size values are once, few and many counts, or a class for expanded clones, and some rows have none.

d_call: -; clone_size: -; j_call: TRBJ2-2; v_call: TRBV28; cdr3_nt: TGTGCCAGCAGTTTAGGCGGGACTCGGAGGAACACCGGGGAGCTGTTTTTT; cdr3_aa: CASSLGGTRRNTGELFF
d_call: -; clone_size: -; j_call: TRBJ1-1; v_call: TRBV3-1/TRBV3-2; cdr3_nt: TGTGCCAGCAGCCTAGGGGGAATTGCAGGCAAAGCTTTCTTT; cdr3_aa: CASSLGGIAGKAFF
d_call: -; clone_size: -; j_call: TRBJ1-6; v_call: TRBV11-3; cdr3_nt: TGTGCCAGCAGCTTAGGGGGTCCGGGGGATTCACCCCTCCACTTT; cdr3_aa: CASSLGGPGDSPLHF
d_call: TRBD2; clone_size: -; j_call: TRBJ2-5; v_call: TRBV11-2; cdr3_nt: TGTGCCAGCAGCTTAGCGGGAGGGGCAGAGACCCAGTACTTC; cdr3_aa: CASSLAGGAETQYF
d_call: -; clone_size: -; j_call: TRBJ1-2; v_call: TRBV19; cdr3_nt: TGTGCCAGTAGAAAGCCTGCTAACTATGGCTACACCTTC; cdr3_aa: CASRKPANYGYTF
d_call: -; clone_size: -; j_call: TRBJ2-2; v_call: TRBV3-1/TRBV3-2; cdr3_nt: TGTGCCAGCAGCCAACCAACCCAGGGTACTGGGGAGCTGTTTTTT; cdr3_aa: CASSQPTQGTGELFF
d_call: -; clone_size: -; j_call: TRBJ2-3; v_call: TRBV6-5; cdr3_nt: TGTGCCAGCAGTCTAGGAGGGGGCCTCACAGATACGCAGTATTTT; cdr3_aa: CASSLGGGLTDTQYF
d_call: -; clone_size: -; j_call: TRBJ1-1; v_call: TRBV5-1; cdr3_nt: TGCGCCAGCAGCTTAACCAACAGGGTCCAAGGTGAAGCTTTCTTT; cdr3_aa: CASSLTNRVQGEAFF
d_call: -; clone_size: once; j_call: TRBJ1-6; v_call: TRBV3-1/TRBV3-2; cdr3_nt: TGTGCCAGCAGCCAAGGCGGCCAGGGTTCATTGCATTCACCCCTCCACTTT; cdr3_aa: CASSQGGQGSLHSPLHF
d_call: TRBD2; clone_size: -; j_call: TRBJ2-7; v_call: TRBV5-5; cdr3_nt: TGTGCCAGCAGCGTATGGGGACTAGCGGAAATCTACGAGCAGTACTTC; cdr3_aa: CASSVWGLAEIYEQYF
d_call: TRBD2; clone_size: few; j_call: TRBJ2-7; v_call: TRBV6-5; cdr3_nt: TGTGCCAGCAGTTACGGCGGGGGGTTCTCCTACGAGCAGTACTTC; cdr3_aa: CASSYGGGFSYEQYF
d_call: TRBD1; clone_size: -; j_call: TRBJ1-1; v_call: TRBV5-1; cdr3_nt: TGCGCCAGCAGCGGGACAGGGGGCGGCACTGAAGCTTTCTTT; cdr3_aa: CASSGTGGGTEAFF
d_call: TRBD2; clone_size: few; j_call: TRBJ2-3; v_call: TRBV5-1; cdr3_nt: TGCGCCAGCAGCTTGGAGCGGGGGGGCTCAGATACGCAGTATTTT; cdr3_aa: CASSLERGGSDTQYF
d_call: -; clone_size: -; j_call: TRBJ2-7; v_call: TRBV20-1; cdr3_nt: TGCAGTGCTAGTACCCAACTGGCCTACGAGCAGTACTTC; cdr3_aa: CSASTQLAYEQYF
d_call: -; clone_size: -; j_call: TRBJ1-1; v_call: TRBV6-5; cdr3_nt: TGTGCCAGCAGACAGCTCTATCCTGAAGCTTTCTTT; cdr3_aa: CASRQLYPEAFF
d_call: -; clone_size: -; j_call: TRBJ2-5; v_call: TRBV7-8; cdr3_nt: TGTGCCAGCAGCTTAGCGCGGGTCGGCCAAGAGACCCAGTACTTC; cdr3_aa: CASSLARVGQETQYF
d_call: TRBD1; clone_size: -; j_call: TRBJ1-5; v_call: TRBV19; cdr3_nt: TGTGCCAGTAGTATAAACAGGGGGCGCCGGTTAAATCAGCCCCAGCATTTT; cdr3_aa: CASSINRGRRLNQPQHF
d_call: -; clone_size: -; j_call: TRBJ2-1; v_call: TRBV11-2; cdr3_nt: TGTGCCAGCAGCTGGGGGCCGGCTAGAAATGAGCAGTTCTTC; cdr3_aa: CASSWGPARNEQFF
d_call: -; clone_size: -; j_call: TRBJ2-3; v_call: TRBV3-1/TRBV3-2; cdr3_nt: TGTGCCAGCAGCCAATTACTCTCAGGTACGCAGTATTTT; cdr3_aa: CASSQLLSGTQYF
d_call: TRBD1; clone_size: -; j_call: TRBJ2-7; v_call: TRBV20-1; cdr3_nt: TGCAGTGCTAGTGACGGGACAGGGATCAAGTACTTC; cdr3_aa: CSASDGTGIKYF
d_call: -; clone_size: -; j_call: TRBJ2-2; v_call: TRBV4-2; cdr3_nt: TGTGCCAGCAGCCAAGATCATCGGGGAAACACCGGGGAGCTGTTTTTT; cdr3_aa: CASSQDHRGNTGELFF
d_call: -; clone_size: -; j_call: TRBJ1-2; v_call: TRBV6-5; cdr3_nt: TGTGCCAGCAGTTACTCCCCGGGGATATATGGCTACACCTTC; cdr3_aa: CASSYSPGIYGYTF
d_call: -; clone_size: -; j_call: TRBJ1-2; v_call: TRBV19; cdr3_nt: TGTGCCAGTAGTATAGCAGATGCCCATGGCTACACCTTC; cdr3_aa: CASSIADAHGYTF
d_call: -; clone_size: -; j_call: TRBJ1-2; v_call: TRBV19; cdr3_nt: TGTGCCACCCTCGAAGGGGGTAGGGCGGAGAATGGCTACACCTTC; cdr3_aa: CATLEGGRAENGYTF
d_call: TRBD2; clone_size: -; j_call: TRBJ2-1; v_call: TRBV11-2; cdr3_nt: TGTGCCAGCAGCTCCTACCAGCGGGGGGGAAATGAGCAGTTCTTC; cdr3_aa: CASSSYQRGGNEQFF
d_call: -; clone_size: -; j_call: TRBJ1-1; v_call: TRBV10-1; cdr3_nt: TGCGCCAGCAAAGCGACGGAGACAGGGAACACTGAAGCTTTCTTT; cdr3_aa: CASKATETGNTEAFF